This TCR beta chain was recovered during a study of cytotoxic CD8 clonotypes in ibrutinib-treated CLL. The wider study: The cohort had about a dozen relapsed/refractory and some 14 treatment-naive patients, some 17 IGHV unmutated. Study-wide findings and caveats: The study found public clonotypes uncommon, contracting or stable on treatment. T-cell clonality at baseline went above that of age-matched healthy donors and rose and fell with circulating CD8+ T-cell counts. Elevated clonality accompanied ibrutinib response, with a return toward baseline values at progression.

The method was immunoSEQ multiplex PCR; TCRdb's version includes in-frame clones alone and lacks a portion of them. The sample yields tens of thousands of clones, about 72% seen once. The CDR3 has 15 residues. In germline, CDR1 is SGHRS, CDR2 YFSETQ. Unmatched junction bases numbered 5, after V lost 4 bases and J lost 1 base. To note about this clone: Antigen specificity is unknown.

The sequencing here drew on PBMCs, taken after 24 months of ibrutinib treatment. The clonotype originates from a human donor with chronic lymphocytic leukemia. The genes are TRBV5-1 and TRBJ1-1; 9 bases align to TRBD1. DNA for the CDR3: TGCGCCAGCAGCCTACAACAGGGGGCGAACACTGAAGCTTTCTTT. It encodes CASSLQQGANTEAFF.